This T cell receptor beta chain was found in a study of immune evolution from preneoplasia to lung adenocarcinoma. Study-level points and caveats: Top clone frequencies peaked in normal lung, apparently declining through invasive adenocarcinoma. Highest clonality occurred in KRAS-mutant, not EGFR-mutant or double wild-type, nodules. Later-stage lesions appeared to have more T cells, more diversity, less clonality.

The repertoire was sequenced with immunoSEQ multiplex PCR; TCRdb's copy has only in-frame clones and lacks some. The table lists several thousand clones, 75% to 85% of them singletons, with 7.6% in the top ten. With regard to this clone: The antigen is unknown. Other DNA sequences in this sample translate to the same CDR3.

Patient tissue came from resections in Japan or China, 2014–2017. The receptor's source is an older donor with lung adenocarcinoma. Sequenced: FFPE lung adenocarcinoma in situ tissue.

This CDR3 is CASSYHTGELFF. The CDR3 nucleotides are TGTGCCAGCAGTTACCACACCGGGGAGCTGTTTTTT. This chain links TRBV6-5 with TRBJ2-2, with D unclear. V was clipped by 2 bases and J by 3 bases, with 1 base between them. The CDR3 contains 12 residues. Germline V gives CDR1 MNHEY, CDR2 SVGAGI.